The 23 T cell receptor beta chains reported below all come from one sample, sequenced in a study of brain T cells in children with intractable seizures. Only in-frame clones appear in the TCRdb table, and some are missing; sequencing was by immunoSEQ multiplex PCR. Altogether about 76,000 clones are present, about 92% being singletons, with the ten largest covering 1.5%. The specimen comprised peripheral blood, sampled at surgery. These receptors were taken from a boy younger than two with tuberous sclerosis and intractable seizures.

The chain couples TRBV6-6 to TRBJ1-6; 8 nucleotides line up with TRBD1. Germline V CDR1 and CDR2: MNHNY, SVGAGI (reference sequence). With 7 bases clipped from V and 6 bases from J, the junction kept 5 bases outside the gene matches. The CDR3 is made up of 14 amino acids. This CDR3 reads CASTGDRLNSPLHF. The CDR3 DNA reads as TGTGCCAGCACCGGGGACAGGCTTAATTCACCCCTCCACTTT.

The gene calls are TRBV18 and TRBJ2-7; D might be TRBD2 (5 bases). The CDR3 is made up of 16 amino acids. Germline V CDR1 and CDR2: KGHSH, LQKENI. V was trimmed by 5 bases and J by 0 bases, leaving 17 bases between them. Here the CDR3 DNA reads TGTGCCAGCTCATCCGGCCAGCGGTTAAGCTCCTACGAGCAGTACTTC. Translating it yields CASSSGQRLSSYEQYF.

J is TRBJ1-2 and V is TRBV27; 7 bases are a match to TRBD1. This CDR3 contains 16 residues. V was pared by 5 bases and J by 11 bases, with 20 bases of the junction left unmatched. Per the germline V gene, CDR1 is MNHEY and CDR2 is SMNVEV (reference sequence). The CDR3 region has the DNA TGTGCCAGCAGTCCTGGGACAGCCTCCCTACCTATCGGTTACACCTTC. As protein: CASSPGTASLPIGYTF.

V is TRBV2 and J is TRBJ1-6; D ambiguous. Trimming shortened V by 3 bases and J by 0 bases, and 12 bases separated the two germline ends. The CDR3 covers 17 residues. CDR1 is SNHLY, CDR2 FYNNEI, per germline. CDR3 in amino acids: CASSDELGRSYNSPLHF. The CDR3 DNA reads as TGTGCCAGCAGTGATGAATTAGGACGCTCCTATAATTCACCCCTCCACTTT.

V and J are TRBV5-6 and TRBJ2-3; unclear D gene. CDR1 and CDR2 from the germline V gene are SGHDT and YYEEEE. The CDR3 loop spans 15 amino acids. V was trimmed by 1 base and J by 1 base, leaving 10 bases between them. The CDR3 sequence: CASSLMGSGTDTQYF. The CDR3 bases are TGTGCCAGCAGCTTGATGGGCAGTGGCACAGATACGCAGTATTTT.

J is TRBJ2-7 and V is TRBV11-2, with 16 positions matching TRBD2. Trimming took 5 bases from V and 2 from J; bases not matched to a gene: 6. From germline, CDR1 is SGHAT and CDR2 FQNNGV. CDR3 length: 17 amino acids. The chain's CDR3 is CASSPGTSGGAAYEQYF. DNA of the CDR3: TGTGCCAGCAGCCCAGGGACTAGCGGGGGGGCGGCCTACGAGCAGTACTTC.

The chain has TRBV19 and TRBJ1-2; TRBD1 is a possible D gene (6 bases). Germline lookup yields CDR1 LNHDA and CDR2 SQIVND (reference sequence). This CDR3 region has 15 residues. The V and J ends lost 5 bases and 7 bases respectively, with 20 bases between them. CDR3 in DNA: TGTGCCAGTAGTCCGACTTCGGACAGCTCTTTTGGCTACACCTTC. It specifies CASSPTSDSSFGYTF.

The chain combines TRBV29-1 with TRBJ2-7; D may be TRBD1 (5 bases). CDR3 size: 16 residues. Deletions cut 3 bases from V and 5 bases from J, with 23 bases between. CDR1 and CDR2 (germline): SQVTM, ANQGSEA. The CDR3 reads CSVEGKGRGSPDEQYF. In DNA form, the CDR3 reads TGCAGCGTTGAGGGCAAGGGAAGGGGTTCACCTGACGAGCAGTACTTC.

This chain joins TRBV10-3 and TRBJ1-2; TRBD1 matches 7 bases. The germline gives CDR1 ENHRY, CDR2 SYGVKD. The CDR3 is made up of 13 amino acids. Trimming took 6 bases from V and 0 from J; bases not matched to a gene: 1. The CDR3 DNA reads as TGTGCCATCAGGGACAGGACTAACTATGGCTACACCTTC. Its protein product is CAIRDRTNYGYTF.

This chain joins TRBV12-3 or TRBV12-4 and TRBJ1-6; 9 nucleotides align to TRBD1. The V and J ends lost 6 bases and 9 bases, in that order; junction bases with no gene match: 3. This CDR3 has 13 residues. The chain's CDR3 is CASRGQGGSPLHF. DNA of the CDR3: TGTGCCAGCAGGGGACAGGGCGGTTCACCCCTCCACTTT.

As to this clone: Other DNA sequences in this sample translate to the same CDR3. The rearrangement joins TRBV5-1 to TRBJ2-5; 14 bases line up with TRBD2. V shed 0 bases, J shed 5 bases, and the junction held 3 bases outside the gene matches. The length of the CDR3 is 16 residues. Germline V gene sequence: CDR1 SGHRS, CDR2 YFSETQ. The CDR3 reads CASSLGLAGGQETQYF. Written as DNA, the CDR3 is TGCGCCAGCAGCTTGGGACTAGCGGGGGGGCAGGAGACCCAGTACTTC.

This clone was found a few times. The chain has TRBV27 and TRBJ2-2; 8 bases fit TRBD1. Germline CDR1 reads MNHEY; CDR2 reads SMNVEV (reference sequence). The CDR3 runs to 16 residues. Germline trimming cut 7 bases from V and 5 bases from J; bases unmatched to any gene: 12. CDR3 nucleotides: TGTGCCAGCACTCAAGGACAGGGCTTACTGACCGGGGAGCTGTTTTTT. Its protein product is CASTQGQGLLTGELFF.

The chain uses TRBV19 and TRBJ2-2; D is undetermined. V was cut by 4 bases and J by 3 bases, with 0 bases left in between. The CDR3 loop spans 11 amino acids. In germline, CDR1 is LNHDA, CDR2 SQIVND (reference sequence). CDR3 loop: CASSNTGELFF. The CDR3 DNA is TGTGCCAGTAGTAACACCGGGGAGCTGTTTTTT.

The chain links TRBV28 to TRBJ2-7; 9 bases align to TRBD1. The CDR3 is 15 residues long. CDR1 is MDHEN, CDR2 SYDVKM, per germline. The V gene end was trimmed by 3 bases and the J gene end by 4 bases; junction bases not matched to a gene: 7. The DNA of the CDR3 is TGTGCCAGCAGTTTGATCGACAGGGGGGTATACGAGCAGTACTTC. Protein sequence: CASSLIDRGVYEQYF.

The chain has TRBV7-2 and TRBJ2-1; tentatively, D is TRBD2 (5 bases). From germline, CDR1 is SGHTA and CDR2 FQGNSA. The V end was cut by 1 base, the J end by 10 bases, with 17 bases between. This CDR3 has 15 residues. CDR3 loop: CASSLVVGGRAEQFF. CDR3 in DNA: TGTGCCAGCAGCTTAGTGGTCGGCGGGCGGGCGGAGCAGTTCTTC.

The chain carries TRBV12-3 or TRBV12-4 and TRBJ1-3, with D perhaps matching TRBD1 (5 bases). The CDR3 has 12 residues. Trimming pared 3 bases from V and 7 bases from J, leaving 7 bases between. The CDR3 DNA reads as TGTGCCAGCAGTTTCGAGGGGAACACCATATATTTT. This gives the protein CASSFEGNTIYF.

The gene calls are TRBV4-2 and TRBJ2-7, with D tentatively TRBD2 (5 bases). This CDR3 comprises 16 residues. Looked up from germline, CDR1 is LGHNA and CDR2 is YNFKEQ. The germline V and J ends were trimmed by 7 bases and 2 bases, with 21 bases remaining between them. DNA for the CDR3: TGTGCCAGCACCCCCGCGGGCGGTTCTACCCCCTACGAGCAGTACTTC. It codes for CASTPAGGSTPYEQYF.

The chain couples TRBV30 to TRBJ2-1; TRBD1 is a possible D gene (6 bases). V lost 5 bases and J 2 bases, leaving 13 bases between the germline ends. CDR3 length equals 14 residues. CDR1 and CDR2 from the germline V gene are GTSNPN and SVGIG (reference sequence). CDR3 DNA: TGTGCCTGGGGTCCAGGGGTTACCTACAATGAGCAGTTCTTC. Translation: CAWGPGVTYNEQFF.

The chain uses TRBV10-3 and TRBJ1-2, with D tentatively TRBD1 (6 bases). Germline values: CDR1 ENHRY, CDR2 SYGVKD. This CDR3 contains 14 residues. Trimming cost V 6 bases and J 5 bases, with 16 bases left between them. The CDR3 loop is CAISETGPPYGYTF. CDR3 DNA sequence: TGTGCCATCAGCGAAACAGGGCCTCCATATGGCTACACCTTC.

The rearrangement uses TRBV19 and TRBJ2-2, with a weak D call TRBD1 (6 bases). The CDR3 extends over 15 amino acids. CDR1 and CDR2 (germline): LNHDA, SQIVND (reference sequence). Trimming shortened V by 4 bases and J by 3 bases, and 12 bases separated the two germline ends. The CDR3 loop is CASSRTVIDTGELFF. The CDR3 DNA reads TGTGCCAGTAGTAGGACAGTTATTGACACCGGGGAGCTGTTTTTT.

J is TRBJ2-7 and V is TRBV5-1, with D possibly being TRBD2 (6 bases). The CDR3 totals 14 residues. Germline assignment: CDR1 SGHRS and CDR2 YFSETQ. V lost 0 bases, J lost 3 bases, and 10 bases lay in between. CDR3 DNA: TGCGCCAGCAGCTTGGATGGGGGGAACTACGAGCAGTACTTC. Translating gives CASSLDGGNYEQYF.

The chain recombines TRBV5-5 with TRBJ1-2, with 7 positions matching TRBD1. This CDR3 is 14 amino acids long. The germline gives CDR1 SGHKS, CDR2 YYEKEE (reference sequence). V shed 0 bases and J 4 bases; nucleotides not matched to a gene: 3. CDR3 residues: CASSLGDSVYGYTF. DNA of the CDR3: TGTGCCAGCAGCTTGGGGGACAGCGTCTATGGCTACACCTTC.

About this clone: Distinct nucleotide sequences in the sample also encode this CDR3. V usage is TRBV7-2 and J usage is TRBJ2-7, with D hard to call. Trimming left V 1 base short and J 0 bases short, with 4 bases between. From germline, CDR1 is SGHTA and CDR2 FQGNSA. The CDR3 spans 13 residues. The DNA for the CDR3 is TGTGCCAGCAGCTTAGACAGCTCCTACGAGCAGTACTTC. Translated: CASSLDSSYEQYF.